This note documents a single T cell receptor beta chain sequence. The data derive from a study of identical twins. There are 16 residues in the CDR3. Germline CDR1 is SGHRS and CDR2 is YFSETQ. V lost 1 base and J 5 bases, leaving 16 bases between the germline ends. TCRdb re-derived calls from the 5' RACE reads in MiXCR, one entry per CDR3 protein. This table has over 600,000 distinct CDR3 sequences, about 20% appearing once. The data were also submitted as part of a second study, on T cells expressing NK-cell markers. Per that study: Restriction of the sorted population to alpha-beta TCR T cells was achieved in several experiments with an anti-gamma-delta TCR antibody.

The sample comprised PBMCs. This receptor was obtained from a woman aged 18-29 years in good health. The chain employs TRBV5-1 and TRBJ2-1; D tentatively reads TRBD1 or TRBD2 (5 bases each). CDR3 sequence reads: CASSLSETMGDNEQFF. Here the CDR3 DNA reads TGCGCCAGCAGCTTGTCCGAGACAATGGGGGACAATGAGCAGTTCTTC.